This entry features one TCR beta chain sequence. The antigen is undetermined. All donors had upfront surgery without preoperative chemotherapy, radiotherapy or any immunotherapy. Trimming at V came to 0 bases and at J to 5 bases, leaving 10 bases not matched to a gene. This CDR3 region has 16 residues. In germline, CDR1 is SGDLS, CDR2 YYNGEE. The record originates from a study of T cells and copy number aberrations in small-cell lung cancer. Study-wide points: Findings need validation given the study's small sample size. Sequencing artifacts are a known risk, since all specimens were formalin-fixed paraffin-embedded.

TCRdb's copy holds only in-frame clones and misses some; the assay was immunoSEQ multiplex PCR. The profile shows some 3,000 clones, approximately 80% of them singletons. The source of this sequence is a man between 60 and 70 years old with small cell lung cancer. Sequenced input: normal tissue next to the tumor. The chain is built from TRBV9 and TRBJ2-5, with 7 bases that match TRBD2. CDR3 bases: TGTGCCAGCAGCGTAGAGGCTCCTAGCGGAGGGGAGACCCAGTACTTC. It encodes CASSVEAPSGGETQYF. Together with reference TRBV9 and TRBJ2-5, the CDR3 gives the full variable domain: DSGVTQTPKHLITATGQRVTLRCSPRSGDLSVYWYQQSLDQGLQFLIQYYNGEERAKGNILERFSAQQFPDLHSELNLSSLELGDSALYFCASSVEAPSGGETQYFGPGTRLLVL.